This T cell receptor (beta chain) was documented in a study of blood T cell repertoires in COVID-19. For the study at large: Acute-phase and convalescent COVID-19 samples originated in the United States, Italy and Spain. From T cells, B-cell-depleted T cells, or PBMCs came the material, which was cDNA or gDNA.

Source study methods: Reference gene primer amplification in the assay estimated nucleated cell counts. TCRdb keeps only in-frame clones here, not all; method: immunoSEQ multiplex PCR. That table furnishes V, J and clone size, whereas the DNA furnished D and trimming. The data contain a few hundred thousand clones, about 85% of them singletons. V lost 7 bases, J lost 3 bases, and 15 bases lay in between. The CDR3 spans 15 residues. Germline CDR1 is SNHLY and CDR2 is FYNNEI. The chain uses TRBV2 and TRBJ1-4, with D perhaps TRBD1 (5 bases). The sequence was obtained from a man aged 25 to 40 who had recovered from COVID-19. The sequenced sample was peripheral blood. CDR3 loop: CASTQQAEPNEKLFF. For the CDR3, the DNA is TGTGCCAGCACTCAACAGGCAGAACCTAATGAAAAACTGTTTTTT. The full variable domain, in which reference TRBV2 and TRBJ1-4 provide the parts outside the CDR3, is EPEVTQTPSHQVTQMGQEVILRCVPISNHLYFYWYRQILGQKVEFLVSFYNNEISEKSEIFDDQFSVERPDGSNFTLKIRSTKLEDSAMYFCASTQQAEPNEKLFFGSGTQLSVL.